This TCR beta chain was profiled in a study of regulatory T cells in long-lasting Graves disease. The sample's time point: persistent/refractory GD, antithyroid drugs over 5 years with positive TRAb. The TCR library was made from RNA extracted from PBMCs. The patient group derived from an endocrinology department in Xi'an, China. Through Arm-PCR of CDR3 regions and iRepertoire HTBI primers, TCR beta libraries were built. A single record per CDR3 protein comes from TCRdb applying MiXCR to the multiplex PCR reads. The sample holds 700,000 or so distinct CDR3 sequences, 30% seen once. The CDR3 runs 12 residues. Looked up from germline, CDR1 is PRHDT and CDR2 is FYEKMQ (reference sequence). V was cut by 6 bases and J by 12 bases, with 12 bases left in between. This clonotype was seen a handful of times.

The source was peripheral blood mononuclear cells (PBMCs), collected when the disease was refractory, from a patient treated with antithyroid drugs. This chain joins TRBV13 and TRBJ1-6; no reliable D call. The sequence was collected from a female donor with Graves disease. Here the CDR3 reads CASSSRIQPLHF. CDR3 coding DNA: TGTGCCAGCAGTAGTCGAATTCAACCCCTCCACTTT.